This T cell receptor (beta chain) was identified during a study of CXCR3-negative and CXCR3-positive naive CD8 T cells. Study-level points and caveats: The study found CXCR3 expression partially decreased after cryopreservation and ran most assays on fresh PBMCs. CXCR3-positive naive cells carried more hydrophobic TRB CDR3s than CXCR3-negative ones.

Through 5' RACE with UMI labels, the TRB cDNA libraries were prepared. TCRdb re-called the 5' RACE reads and shows each CDR3 protein once, DNA omitted. Its listing shows 55,000 to 75,000 distinct CDR3 sequences. Notes on this clonotype: Its antigen is unknown.

The CDR3 sequence is 12 residues long. Germline V gene lookup returns CDR1 SQVTM and CDR2 ANQGSEA. The V and J genes are TRBV29-1 and TRBJ1-1. This clonotype originated in a human donor in good health. Some clones in this sample may be carry-over from other donors' samples. The sequencing input was naive CXCR3+ CD8+ T cells from blood. The subset is: CD45RO-CCR7+CD27+CD95- naive CD8+ T cells expressing CXCR3 (TNR3+). CDR3 in amino acids: CSVDTLNTEAFF. The full variable domain, its missing parts supplied by reference TRBV29-1 and TRBJ1-1, is SAVISQKPSRDICQRGTSLTIQCQVDSQVTMMFWYRQQPGQSLTLIATANQGSEATYESGFVIDKFPISRPNLTFSTLTVSNMSPEDSSIYLCSVDTLNTEAFFGQGTRLTVV.